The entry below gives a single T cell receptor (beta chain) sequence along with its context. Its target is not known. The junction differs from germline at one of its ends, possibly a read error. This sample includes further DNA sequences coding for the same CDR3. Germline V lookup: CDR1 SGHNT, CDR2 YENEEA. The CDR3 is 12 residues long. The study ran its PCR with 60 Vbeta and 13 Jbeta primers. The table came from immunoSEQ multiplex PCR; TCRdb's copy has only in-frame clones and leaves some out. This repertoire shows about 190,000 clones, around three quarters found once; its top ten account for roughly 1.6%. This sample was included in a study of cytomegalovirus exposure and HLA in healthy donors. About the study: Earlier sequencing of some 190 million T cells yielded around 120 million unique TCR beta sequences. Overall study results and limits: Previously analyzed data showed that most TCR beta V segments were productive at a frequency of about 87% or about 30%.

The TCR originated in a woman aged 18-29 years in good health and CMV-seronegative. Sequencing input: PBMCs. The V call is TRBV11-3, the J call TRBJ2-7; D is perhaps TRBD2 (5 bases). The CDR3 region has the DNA TGCGCCAGCAGCGAAAATCGGGGCGAGCAGTACTTC. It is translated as CASSENRGEQYF. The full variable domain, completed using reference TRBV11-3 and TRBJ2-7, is EAGVVQSPRYKIIEKKQPVAFWCNPISGHNTLYWYLQNLGQGPELLIRYENEEAVDDSQLPKDRFSAERLKGVDSTLKIQPAELGDSAVYLCASSENRGEQYFGPGTRLTVT.